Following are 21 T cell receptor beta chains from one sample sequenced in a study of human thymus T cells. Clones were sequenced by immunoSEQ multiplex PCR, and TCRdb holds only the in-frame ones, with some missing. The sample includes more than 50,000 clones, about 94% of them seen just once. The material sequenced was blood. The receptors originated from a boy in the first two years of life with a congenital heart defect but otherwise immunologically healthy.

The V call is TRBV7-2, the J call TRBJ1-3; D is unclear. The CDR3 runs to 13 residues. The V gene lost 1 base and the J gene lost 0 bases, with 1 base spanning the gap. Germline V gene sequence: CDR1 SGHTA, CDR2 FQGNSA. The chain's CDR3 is CASSLDSGNTIYF. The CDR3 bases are TGTGCCAGCAGCTTAGACTCTGGAAACACCATATATTTT.

The CDR3: CASSFGGSYNSPLHF. As DNA, the CDR3 is TGTGCCAGCAGCTTCGGGGGCAGCTATAATTCACCCCTCCACTTT. This rearrangement joins TRBV7-9 to TRBJ1-6, with D possibly being TRBD1 (6 bases). The V and J ends lost 3 bases and 3 bases respectively, with 9 bases between them. The CDR3 loop spans 15 amino acids. CDR1 and CDR2 from the germline V gene are SEHNR and FQNEAQ (reference sequence).

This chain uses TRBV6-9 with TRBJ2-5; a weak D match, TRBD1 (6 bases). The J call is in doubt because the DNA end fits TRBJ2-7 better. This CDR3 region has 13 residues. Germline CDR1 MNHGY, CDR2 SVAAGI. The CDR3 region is CASSYRTVYEQYF. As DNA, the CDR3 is TGTGCCAGCAGTTACAGGACAGTATACGAGCAGTACTTC.

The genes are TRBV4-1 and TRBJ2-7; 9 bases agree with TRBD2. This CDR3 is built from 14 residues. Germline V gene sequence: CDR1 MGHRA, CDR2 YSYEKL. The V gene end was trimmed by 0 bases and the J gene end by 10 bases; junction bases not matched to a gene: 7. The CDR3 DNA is TGCGCCAGCAGCCAAGATACCCTAGCGGGAACCCAGTACTTC. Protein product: CASSQDTLAGTQYF.

CDR3 DNA sequence: TGTGCCAGCAGCGAGGAGGGTCCGGGGTGGACAGATACGCAGTATTTT. Amino acids: CASSEEGPGWTDTQYF. The J gene is TRBJ2-3, the V gene TRBV9; possibly TRBD2 for D (6 bases). The CDR3 has 16 amino acids. Trimming cost V 3 bases and J 3 bases, with 17 bases left between them. The germline V gene encodes CDR1 SGDLS and CDR2 YYNGEE.

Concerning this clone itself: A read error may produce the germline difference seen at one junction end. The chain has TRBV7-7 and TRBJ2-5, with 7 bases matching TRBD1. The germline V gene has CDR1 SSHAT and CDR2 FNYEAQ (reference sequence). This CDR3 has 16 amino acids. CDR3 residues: CASSFNGPGQRETQYF. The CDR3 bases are TGTGCTAGCAGCTTTAATGGCCCGGGACAGCGGGAGACCCAGTACTTC. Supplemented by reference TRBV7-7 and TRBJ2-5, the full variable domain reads GAGVSQSPRYKVTKRGQDVTLRCDPISSHATLYWYQQALGQGPEFLTYFNYEAQPDKSGLPSDRFSAERPEGSISTLTIQRTEQRDSAMYRCASSFNGPGQRETQYFGPGTRLLVL.

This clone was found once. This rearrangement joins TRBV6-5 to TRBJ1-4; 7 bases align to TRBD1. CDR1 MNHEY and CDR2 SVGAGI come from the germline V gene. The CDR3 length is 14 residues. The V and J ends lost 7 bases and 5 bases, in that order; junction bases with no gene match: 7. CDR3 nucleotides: TGTGCCAGCAAAACCGGGACAGCGAATGAAAAACTGTTTTTT. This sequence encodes CASKTGTANEKLFF.

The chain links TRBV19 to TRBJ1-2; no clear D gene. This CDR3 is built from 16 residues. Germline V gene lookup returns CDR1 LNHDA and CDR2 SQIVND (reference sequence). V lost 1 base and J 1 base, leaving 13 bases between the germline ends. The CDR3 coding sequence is TGTGCCAGTAGTATAGCGTCCGGACTAAATAACTATGGCTACACCTTC. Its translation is CASSIASGLNNYGYTF.

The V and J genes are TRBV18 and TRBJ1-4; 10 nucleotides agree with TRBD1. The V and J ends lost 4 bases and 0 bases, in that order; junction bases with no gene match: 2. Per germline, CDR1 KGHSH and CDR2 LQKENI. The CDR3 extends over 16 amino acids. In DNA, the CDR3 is TGTGCCAGCTCACTGGACAGGGGGGCAACTAATGAAAAACTGTTTTTT. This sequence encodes CASSLDRGATNEKLFF.

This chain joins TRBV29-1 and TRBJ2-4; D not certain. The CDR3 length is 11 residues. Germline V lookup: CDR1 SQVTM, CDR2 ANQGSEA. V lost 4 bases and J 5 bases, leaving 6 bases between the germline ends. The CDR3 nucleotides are TGCAGCGTTGGAGTACAAAACATTCAGTACTTC. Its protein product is CSVGVQNIQYF.

The chain's CDR3 is CAISDGRGTDTQYF. The DNA of the CDR3 is TGTGCCATCAGTGATGGCAGGGGAACAGATACGCAGTATTTT. The chain combines TRBV10-3 with TRBJ2-3; possible D gene TRBD1, 6 bases. This CDR3 has 14 amino acids. Trimming removed 3 bases from V and 3 bases from J, with 10 bases in between. CDR1 is ENHRY and CDR2 is SYGVKD in the germline V gene.

The CDR3 nucleotides are TGTGCCAGCACCTCAACAGGGTTCCAAGAGACCCAGTACTTC. Residues: CASTSTGFQETQYF. The chain is built from TRBV2 and TRBJ2-5, with a weak D call TRBD1 (6 bases). There are 14 residues in the CDR3. Germline lookup yields CDR1 SNHLY and CDR2 FYNNEI. The V end was cut by 7 bases, the J end by 1 base, with 13 bases between.

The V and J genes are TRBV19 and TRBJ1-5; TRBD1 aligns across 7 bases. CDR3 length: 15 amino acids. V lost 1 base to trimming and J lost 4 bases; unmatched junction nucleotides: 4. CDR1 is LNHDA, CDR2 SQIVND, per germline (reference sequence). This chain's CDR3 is CASSIASRGNQPQHF. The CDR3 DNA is TGTGCCAGTAGTATAGCGAGCAGGGGGAATCAGCCCCAGCATTTT. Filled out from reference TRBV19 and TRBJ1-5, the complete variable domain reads DGGITQSPKYLFRKEGQNVTLSCEQNLNHDAMYWYRQDPGQGLRLIYYSQIVNDFQKGDIAEGYSVSREKKESFPLTVTSAQKNPTAFYLCASSIASRGNQPQHFGDGTRLSIL.

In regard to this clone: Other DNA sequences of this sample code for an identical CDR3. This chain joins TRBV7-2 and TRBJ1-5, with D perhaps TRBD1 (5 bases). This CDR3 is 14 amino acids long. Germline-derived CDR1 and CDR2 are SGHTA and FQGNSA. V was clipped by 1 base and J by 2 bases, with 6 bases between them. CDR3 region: CASSLEGGNQPQHF. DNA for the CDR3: TGTGCCAGCAGCTTAGAAGGGGGCAATCAGCCCCAGCATTTT.

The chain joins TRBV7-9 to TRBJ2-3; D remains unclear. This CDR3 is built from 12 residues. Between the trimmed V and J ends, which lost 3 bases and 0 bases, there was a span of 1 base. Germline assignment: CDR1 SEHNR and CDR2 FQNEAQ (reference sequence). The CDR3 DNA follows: TGTGCCAGCAGCTTCAGCACAGATACGCAGTATTTT. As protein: CASSFSTDTQYF.

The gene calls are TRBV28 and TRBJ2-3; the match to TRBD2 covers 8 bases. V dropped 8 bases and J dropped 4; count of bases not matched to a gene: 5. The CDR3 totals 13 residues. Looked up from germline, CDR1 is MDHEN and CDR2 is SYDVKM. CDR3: CASRPSGPDTQYF. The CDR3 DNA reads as TGTGCCAGCCGTCCTAGCGGGCCAGATACGCAGTATTTT.

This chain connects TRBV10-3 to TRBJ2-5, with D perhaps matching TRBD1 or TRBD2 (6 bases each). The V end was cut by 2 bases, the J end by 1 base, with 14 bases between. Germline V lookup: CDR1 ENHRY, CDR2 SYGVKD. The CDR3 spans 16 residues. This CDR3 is CAISEREGGPQETQYF. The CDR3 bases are TGTGCCATCAGTGAGAGAGAGGGGGGCCCCCAAGAGACCCAGTACTTC.

CDR3 sequence: CAWSAGTGDEQYF. The DNA for the CDR3 is TGTGCCTGGAGTGCGGGGACAGGGGACGAGCAGTACTTC. This chain uses TRBV30 with TRBJ2-7; 10 bases are a match to TRBD1. Per the germline V gene, CDR1 is GTSNPN and CDR2 is SVGIG (reference sequence). This CDR3 has 13 amino acids. After removal of 1 base from V and 5 bases from J, the junction contained 2 bases not matched to a gene.

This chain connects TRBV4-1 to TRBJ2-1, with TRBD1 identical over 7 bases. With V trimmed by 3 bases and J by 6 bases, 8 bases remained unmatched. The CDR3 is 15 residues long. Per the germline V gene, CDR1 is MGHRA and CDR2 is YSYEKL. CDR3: CASSHLRAGGNEQFF. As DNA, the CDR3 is TGCGCCAGCAGCCACCTCAGGGCAGGGGGCAATGAGCAGTTCTTC.

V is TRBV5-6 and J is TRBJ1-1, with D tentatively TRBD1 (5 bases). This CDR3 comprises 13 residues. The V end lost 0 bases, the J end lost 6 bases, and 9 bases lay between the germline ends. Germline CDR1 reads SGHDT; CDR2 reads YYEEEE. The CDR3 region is CASSLAQGSEAFF. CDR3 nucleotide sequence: TGTGCCAGCAGCTTGGCGCAGGGCTCTGAAGCTTTCTTT. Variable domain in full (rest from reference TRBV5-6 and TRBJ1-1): DAGVTQSPTHLIKTRGQQVTLRCSPKSGHDTVSWYQQALGQGPQFIFQYYEEEERQRGNFPDRFSGHQFPNYSSELNVNALLLGDSALYLCASSLAQGSEAFFGQGTRLTVV.

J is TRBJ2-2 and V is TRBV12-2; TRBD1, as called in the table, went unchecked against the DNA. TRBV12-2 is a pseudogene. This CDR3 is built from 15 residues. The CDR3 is CASRLEDRDTGELFF. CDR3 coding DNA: TGTGCAAGTCGCTTAGAAGACAGGGACACCGGGGAGCTGTTTTTT.